The clone carrying this T cell receptor (beta chain) is medium-sized in the sample. As yet, its antigen is unknown. Profiling relied on immunoSEQ multiplex PCR, and the TCRdb table lists in-frame clones only, not all of them. The sample has some 30,000 clones; 80% to 90% are singletons. This entry comes from a study of tumor-infiltrating lymphocytes in localized non-small cell lung cancer. General study results and limits: Immunotypes IM1 and IM2 had similar TCR-derived T-cell fractions.

The germline V gene has CDR1 LNHDA and CDR2 SQIVND (reference sequence). There are 13 residues in the CDR3. The sequencing sample was made of lung tumor tissue. The sequence was collected from a human donor with non-small cell lung cancer. This chain links TRBV19 with TRBJ2-7, with TRBD1 as a possible D gene (10 bases). CDR3 nucleotide sequence: TGTGCAAGCGGGGGGACAGGGGTACACGAGCAGTACTTC. Protein product: CASGGTGVHEQYF.